The 3 T cell receptor beta chains below come from one sample, sequenced in a study of blood T cell repertoires in COVID-19. Produced via immunoSEQ multiplex PCR; TCRdb's table is partial and in-frame only. The data contain 150,000 or so clones, about four fifths of them singletons. The specimen sequenced was PBMCs or T cells enriched from blood (not recorded which). These TCRs come from a man aged 45-65 years who had recovered from COVID-19.

For the CDR3, the DNA is TGCGCCAGCAGCCTTCGGACAGAACTCACCGGGGAGCTGTTTTTT. The encoded protein is CASSLRTELTGELFF. The chain links TRBV5-1 to TRBJ2-2, with D tentatively TRBD1 (6 bases). The CDR3 sequence is 15 residues long. With 4 bases removed from V and 4 bases from J, the gap between germline ends came to 14 bases. From germline, CDR1 is SGHRS and CDR2 YFSETQ. The whole variable domain, filled in from reference TRBV5-1 and TRBJ2-2, reads KAGVTQTPRYLIKTRGQQVTLSCSPISGHRSVSWYQQTPGQGLQFLFEYFSETQRNKGNFPGRFSGRQFSNSRSEMNVSTLELGDSALYLCASSLRTELTGELFFGEGSRLTVL.

The chain employs TRBV19 and TRBJ1-1, with D uncertain. Germline V CDR1 and CDR2: LNHDA, SQIVND (reference sequence). This CDR3 spans 13 amino acids. The V end was cut by 5 bases, the J end by 3 bases, with 10 bases between. CDR3 bases: TGTGCCAGTAGTTTCCGGGAGGACACTGAAGCTTTCTTT. Translating gives CASSFREDTEAFF.

The chain couples TRBV10-3 to TRBJ2-3, with 9 positions matching TRBD1. The junction had 3 bases not matched to a gene; V was cut back by 3 bases and J by 2 bases. The CDR3 spans 15 residues. CDR1 and CDR2 from the germline V gene are ENHRY and SYGVKD. The CDR3 coding sequence is TGTGCCATCAGTGATGGGACAGGGTACACAGATACGCAGTATTTT. Translation: CAISDGTGYTDTQYF.